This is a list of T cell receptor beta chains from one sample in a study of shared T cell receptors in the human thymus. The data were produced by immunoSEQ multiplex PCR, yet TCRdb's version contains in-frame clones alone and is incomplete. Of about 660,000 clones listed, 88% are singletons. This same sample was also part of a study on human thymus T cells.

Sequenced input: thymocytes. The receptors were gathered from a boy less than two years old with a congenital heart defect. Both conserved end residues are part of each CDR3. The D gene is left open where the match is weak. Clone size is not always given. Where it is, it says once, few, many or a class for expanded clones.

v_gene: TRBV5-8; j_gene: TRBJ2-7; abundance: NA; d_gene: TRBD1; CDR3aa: CASSADREAYEQYF; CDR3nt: TGTGCCAGCAGCGCCGACAGGGAAGCTTACGAGCAGTACTTC
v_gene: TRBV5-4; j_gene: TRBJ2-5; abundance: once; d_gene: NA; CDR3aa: CASSPDSGGETQYF; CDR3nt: TGTGCCAGCAGCCCGGACTCAGGCGGAGAGACCCAGTACTTC
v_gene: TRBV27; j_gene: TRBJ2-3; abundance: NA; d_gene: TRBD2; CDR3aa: CASSLVGTSGRGDTQYF; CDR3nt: TGTGCCAGCAGTTTGGTAGGGACTAGCGGGAGAGGAGATACGCAGTATTTT
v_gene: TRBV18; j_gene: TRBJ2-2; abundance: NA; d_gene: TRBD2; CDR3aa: CASSHTYGTSGANTGELFF; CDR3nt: TGTGCCAGCTCTCACACCTACGGGACTAGCGGGGCGAACACCGGGGAGCTGTTTTTT
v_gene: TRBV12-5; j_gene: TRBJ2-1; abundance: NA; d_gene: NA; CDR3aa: CASGFLFPKIYSDRLFF; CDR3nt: TGTGCTAGTGGTTTCCTATTCCCTAAGATATATAGCGATCGACTGTTCTTC
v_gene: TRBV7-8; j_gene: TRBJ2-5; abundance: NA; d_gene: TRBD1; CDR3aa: CASSSRTGRETQYF; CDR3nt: TGTGCCAGCAGCTCCCGGACAGGTCGGGAGACCCAGTACTTC
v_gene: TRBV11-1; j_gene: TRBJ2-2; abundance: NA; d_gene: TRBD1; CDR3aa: CASSPTSGQGDTGELFF; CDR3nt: TGTGCCAGCAGCCCGACGTCAGGACAGGGGGACACCGGGGAGCTGTTTTTT
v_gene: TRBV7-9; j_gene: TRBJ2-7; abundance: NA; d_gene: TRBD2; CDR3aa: CASSYLVAGGTYEQYF; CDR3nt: TGTGCCAGCAGCTACTTAGTAGCGGGAGGGACCTACGAGCAGTACTTC
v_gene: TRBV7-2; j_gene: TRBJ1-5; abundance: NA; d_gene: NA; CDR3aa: CASSLRPLGNQPQHF; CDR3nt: TGTGCCAGCAGCTTGAGGCCCCTAGGCAATCAGCCCCAGCATTTT
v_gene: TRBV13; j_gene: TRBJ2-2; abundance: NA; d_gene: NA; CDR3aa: CATLLEVSNTGELFF; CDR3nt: TGTGCCACCCTCTTAGAAGTTTCGAACACCGGGGAGCTGTTTTTT
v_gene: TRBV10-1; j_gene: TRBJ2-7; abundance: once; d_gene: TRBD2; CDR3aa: CASSIERGSYEQYF; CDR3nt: TGCGCCAGCAGTATAGAGCGGGGCTCCTACGAGCAGTACTTC
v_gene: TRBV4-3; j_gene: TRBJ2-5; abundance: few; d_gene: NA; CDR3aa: CASSQEVTRRSQETQYF; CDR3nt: TGCGCCAGCAGCCAAGAGGTTACACGCCGAAGCCAAGAGACCCAGTACTTC
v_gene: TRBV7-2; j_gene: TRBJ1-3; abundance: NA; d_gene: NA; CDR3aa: CASSLDRVPNTIYF; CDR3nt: TGTGCCAGCAGCTTAGACAGGGTACCGAACACCATATATTTT
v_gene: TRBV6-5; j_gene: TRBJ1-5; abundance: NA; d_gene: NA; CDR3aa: CASSTTVSGNQPQHF; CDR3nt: TGTGCCAGCAGTACAACAGTTAGCGGCAATCAGCCCCAGCATTTT
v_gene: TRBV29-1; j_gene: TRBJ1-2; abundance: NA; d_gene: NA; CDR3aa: CSAGGGAVYGYTF; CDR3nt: TGCAGCGCGGGAGGGGGGGCGGTCTATGGCTACACCTTC
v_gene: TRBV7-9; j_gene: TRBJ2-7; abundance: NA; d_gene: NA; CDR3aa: CASSLPDYTYEQYF; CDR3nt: TGTGCCAGCAGCCTCCCTGACTACACCTACGAGCAGTACTTC
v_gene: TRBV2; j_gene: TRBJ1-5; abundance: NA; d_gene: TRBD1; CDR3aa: CASRTPGTGDNQPQHF; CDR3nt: TGTGCCAGCCGAACTCCCGGGACAGGGGACAATCAGCCCCAGCATTTT
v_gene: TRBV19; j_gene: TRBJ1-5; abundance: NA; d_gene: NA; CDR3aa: CASSRYMARDQPQHF; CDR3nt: TGTGCCAGTAGTAGATACATGGCCAGGGATCAGCCCCAGCATTTT